This T cell receptor beta chain was captured in a study of OX40 agonist ivuxolimab in advanced cancers. In the study overall: An agonistic anti-OX40 (CD134) antibody, ivuxolimab, was used to treat the patients. From about 23 to 85 years was the age range, with a mean of around 54 years, and over 70% were male.

Concerning this clone itself: Its antigen is unknown.

General study findings and limits: Mean expanded clone counts were higher in CD8+ than CD4+ T cells.

The data were produced by immunoSEQ multiplex PCR, yet TCRdb's version contains in-frame clones alone and is incomplete. The data contain 77,000 or so clones, about 85% of them singletons. Sequencing was performed on CD4+ or CD8+ T cells sorted from blood, taken in a trial of the OX40 agonist ivuxolimab. The source of this sequence is an adult with an advanced solid tumor such as melanoma, head and neck, liver or kidney cancer.

The CDR3 DNA reads as TGTGCCAGCAGCCAGGCCCAGGGATACGAGCAGTACTTC. This translates into CASSQAQGYEQYF. The chain recombines TRBV14 with TRBJ2-7; D perhaps matches TRBD1 (5 bases). This CDR3 has 13 amino acids. From germline, CDR1 is SGHDN and CDR2 FVKESK. The V and J ends lost 3 bases and 4 bases respectively, with 10 bases between them. Full variable domain (remainder filled in from reference TRBV14 and TRBJ2-7): EAGVTQFPSHSVIEKGQTVTLRCDPISGHDNLYWYRRVMGKEIKFLLHFVKESKQDESGMPNNRFLAERTGGTYSTLKVQPAELEDSGVYFCASSQAQGYEQYFGPGTRLTVT.